These T cell receptor beta chains were read from a single sample in a study of T cell responses to AZD1222 COVID-19 vaccine. The repertoire was sequenced with immunoSEQ multiplex PCR; TCRdb's copy has only in-frame clones and lacks some. The table lists 100,000 to 150,000 clones, 86% of them singletons. Material: peripheral blood, obtained on day 0 of AZD1222 vaccination. Every receptor here comes from an adult in good health. Both conserved end residues are part of each CDR3. A D gene is named only where the DNA matches it firmly. Rows may omit the clone size; those that give it use once, few, many or a size class.

.,.,TRBV21-1,TRBJ2-7,TGTGCCAGCAGCAAAGAACGGGGTAAGGGTTTCTCCTACGAGCAGTACTTC,CASSKERGKGFSYEQYF
.,TRBD1,TRBV25-1,TRBJ2-1,TGTGCCAGCAGCAGGGACAGCATCTACAATGAGCAGTTCTTC,CASSRDSIYNEQFF
once,.,TRBV19,TRBJ1-1,TGTGCCAGTAGTATGCGGCCAGGGAAGAACACTGAAGCTTTCTTT,CASSMRPGKNTEAFF
.,.,TRBV7-6,TRBJ2-7,TGTGCCAGCAGCCCCCCTGGGGCCTACGAGCAGTACTTC,CASSPPGAYEQYF
.,TRBD1,TRBV3-1/TRBV3-2,TRBJ2-7,TGTGCCAGCAGCCGGAACAGGGGATACGAGCAGTACTTC,CASSRNRGYEQYF
.,TRBD1,TRBV13,TRBJ1-2,TGTGCCAGCAGCCGACAGGGGCGCTATGGCTACACCTTC,CASSRQGRYGYTF
.,TRBD2,TRBV4-1,TRBJ2-4,TGCGCCAGCAGCCAGACCCTAGCGGGGGGGGAGAAAAACATTCAGTACTTC,CASSQTLAGGEKNIQYF
.,TRBD1,TRBV29-1,TRBJ1-1,TGCAGCGTTTTGGGACAGGGACACACTGAAGCTTTCTTT,CSVLGQGHTEAFF
.,.,TRBV5-5,TRBJ1-2,TGTGCCAGCAGCTTGGAGAGGGACATAGGCTACACCTTC,CASSLERDIGYTF
many,.,TRBV4-1,TRBJ2-7,TGCGCCAGCAGCCAAGATGCGGCAGGGAGCTCCTACGAGCAGTACTTC,CASSQDAAGSSYEQYF
.,.,TRBV19,TRBJ1-4,TGTGCCAGTAGGGAGGAAACAACTAATGAAAAACTGTTTTTT,CASREETTNEKLFF
.,.,TRBV5-4,TRBJ1-4,TGTGCCAGCAGCTTTCCGGGGGCGAAAGAAAAACTGTTTTTT,CASSFPGAKEKLFF
.,.,TRBV28,TRBJ1-4,TGTGCCAGCAGCCCCCGTCCGACGGAAAAACTGTTTTTT,CASSPRPTEKLFF
.,.,TRBV7-7,TRBJ2-3,TGTGCCAGCAGCCCATCGGGGTTATATACGCAGTATTTT,CASSPSGLYTQYF
once,TRBD2,TRBV3-1/TRBV3-2,TRBJ2-5,TGTGCCAGCAGCTATAGCGGGGCTGAAGAGACCCAGTACTTC,CASSYSGAEETQYF
once,.,TRBV29-1,TRBJ1-2,TGCAGCGTTGAAGATCCGGGGTCGAACTATGGCTACACCTTC,CSVEDPGSNYGYTF
.,TRBD1,TRBV5-1,TRBJ1-2,TGCGCCAGCAGCTACGGGACAGCTAACTATGGCTACACCTTC,CASSYGTANYGYTF
few,TRBD1,TRBV7-9,TRBJ2-2,TGTGCCAAAGACAGGGTAACGGGCACCGGGGAGCTGTTTTTT,CAKDRVTGTGELFF